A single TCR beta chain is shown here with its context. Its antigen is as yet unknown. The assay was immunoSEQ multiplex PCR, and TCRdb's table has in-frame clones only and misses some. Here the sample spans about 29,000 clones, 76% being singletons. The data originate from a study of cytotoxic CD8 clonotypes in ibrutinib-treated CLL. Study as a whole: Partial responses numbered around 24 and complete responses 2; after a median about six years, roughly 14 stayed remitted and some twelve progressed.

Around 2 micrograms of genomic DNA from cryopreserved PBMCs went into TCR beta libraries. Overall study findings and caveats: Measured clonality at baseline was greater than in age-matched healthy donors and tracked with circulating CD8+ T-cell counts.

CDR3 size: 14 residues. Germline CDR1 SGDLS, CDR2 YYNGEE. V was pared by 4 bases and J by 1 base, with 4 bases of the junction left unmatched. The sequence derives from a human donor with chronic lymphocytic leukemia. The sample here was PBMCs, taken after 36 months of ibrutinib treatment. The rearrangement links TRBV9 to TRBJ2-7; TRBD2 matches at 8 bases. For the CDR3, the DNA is TGTGCCAGCAGCCAACGGGGGGGTTCCTACGAGCAGTACTTC. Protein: CASSQRGGSYEQYF. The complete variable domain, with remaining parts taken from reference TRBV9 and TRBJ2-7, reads DSGVTQTPKHLITATGQRVTLRCSPRSGDLSVYWYQQSLDQGLQFLIQYYNGEERAKGNILERFSAQQFPDLHSELNLSSLELGDSALYFCASSQRGGSYEQYFGPGTRLTVT.